This TCR beta chain was obtained from a study of blood T cell repertoires in COVID-19. For the study at large: T cells, B-cell-depleted T cells, or PBMCs provided the cDNA or gDNA that served as material.

Study members were between roughly 18 and 90 years old and lived in approximately 25 US regions. Assignment of participants to cohorts was predicated upon participant-reported clinical history. Clones were sequenced by immunoSEQ multiplex PCR, and TCRdb holds only the in-frame ones, with some missing. The table lists nearly 250,000 clones, around 86% of them singletons. Sequencing used PBMCs or T cells enriched from blood (not recorded which). This clonotype originated in a woman between 45 and 65 years old who had recovered from COVID-19.

CDR3 DNA sequence: TGTGCCAGCAGCCAAGGCCGGAGCTCCTACAATGAGCAGTTCTTC. As protein: CASSQGRSSYNEQFF. V gene TRBV3-1 (or the pseudogene TRBV3-2) combines with J gene TRBJ2-1; D is uncertain. The CDR3 spans 15 residues. V lost 1 base and J lost 0, with 7 bases in between. The germline CDR1 and CDR2 sequences are LGHDT and YNNKEL (reference sequence).